Below, 20 T cell receptor beta chains from the same sample are listed, as sequenced in a study of blood T cells in healthy people across ages. Primed by a sample-barcoded 5' primer and a J-beta primer mix, a second PCR proceeded for roughly 7 to 12 cycles. A single record per CDR3 protein comes from TCRdb applying MiXCR to the 5' RACE reads. The sample holds some 760,000 distinct CDR3 sequences, 25% seen once. These data were also filed under a second study, of T cells of mothers and their children.

The specimen sequenced was blood. The receptors come from a boy aged 5-17 years in good health.

The rearrangement joins TRBV20-1 to TRBJ1-4; D is unclear. Trimming left V 0 bases short and J 8 bases short, with 7 bases between. Germline V gene sequence: CDR1 DFQATT, CDR2 SNEGSKA (reference sequence). The CDR3 runs 12 residues. The CDR3 nucleotides read TGCAGTGCTAGAGAAGAAGGGGAAAAACTGTTTTTT. Protein sequence: CSAREEGEKLFF.

This chain links TRBV12-3 or TRBV12-4 with TRBJ1-2; D unclear. V dropped 6 bases and J dropped 8 bases, with 13 bases sitting between them. The CDR3 runs 12 residues. CDR3 amino acids: CASSLSGRGYTF. For the CDR3, the DNA is TGTGCCAGCAGCTTAAGCGGTCGCGGCTACACCTTC.

The chain combines TRBV6-6 with TRBJ1-2; 8 bases fit TRBD1. J gave up 7 bases and V 6 bases, and 10 bases lay outside the gene matches. In germline, CDR1 is MNHNY, CDR2 SVGAGI (reference sequence). The CDR3 consists of 14 residues. Here the CDR3 reads CASSPDRGRSGYTF. CDR3 sequence (DNA): TGTGCCAGCAGCCCAGACAGGGGAAGAAGTGGCTACACCTTC.

The rearrangement joins TRBV24-1 to TRBJ2-6; D unresolved. CDR1 KGHDR and CDR2 SFDVKD come from the germline V gene. Deletions cut 7 bases from V and 4 bases from J, with 13 bases between. The CDR3 totals 15 residues. CDR3 loop: CATRVWVTGANVLTF. The CDR3 nucleotides are TGTGCCACCAGAGTTTGGGTGACCGGGGCCAACGTCCTGACTTTC.

V and J are TRBV2 and TRBJ2-1, with a tentative D call TRBD2 (6 bases). Germline CDR1 and CDR2: SNHLY and FYNNEI. Trimming left V 2 bases short and J 7 bases short, with 12 bases between. The CDR3 totals 14 residues. CDR3 sequence (DNA): TGTGCCAGCAGTGAAATAGGGGAGGTGAATGAGCAGTTCTTC. It encodes CASSEIGEVNEQFF.

This clonotype occurred a few times. The chain couples TRBV7-3 to TRBJ1-6; D not certain. From germline, CDR1 is SGHTA and CDR2 FQGTGA. The CDR3 length is 14 residues. The germline V and J ends were trimmed by 5 bases and 7 bases, with 12 bases remaining between them. In nucleotides, the CDR3 is TGTGCCAGCAGCGGCGAGGGTTGGAATTCACCCCTCCACTTT. Its translation: CASSGEGWNSPLHF.

The V and J genes are TRBV25-1 and TRBJ1-1, with D perhaps TRBD1 (6 bases). The ends were cut back, 3 bases at V and 7 bases at J, with 21 bases in the middle. The germline V gene has CDR1 MGHDK and CDR2 SYGVNS. The CDR3 runs 16 residues. CDR3 DNA: TGTGCCAGCAGTGAGGGTGGCAGGGGCGACGGTCGTGAAGCTTTCTTT. It is translated as CASSEGGRGDGREAFF. Complete variable domain (other parts from reference TRBV25-1 and TRBJ1-1): EADIYQTPRYLVIGTGKKITLECSQTMGHDKMYWYQQDPGMELHLIHYSYGVNSTEKGDLSSESTVSRIRTEHFPLTLESARPSHTSQYLCASSEGGRGDGREAFFGQGTRLTVV.

The chain has TRBV12-3 or TRBV12-4 and TRBJ1-2; 8 bases fit TRBD1. V was clipped by 6 bases and J by 5 bases; unmatched bases: 14. CDR3 size: 16 residues. The CDR3 here is CASSSLYQGARYGYTF. In DNA, the CDR3 is TGTGCCAGCAGCTCCCTATACCAGGGGGCGCGGTATGGCTACACCTTC.

The rearrangement uses TRBV28 and TRBJ1-2, with 9 bases aligning to TRBD1. Trimming at V came to 7 bases and at J to 8 bases, leaving 11 bases not matched to a gene. The CDR3 is 14 amino acids. Germline values: CDR1 MDHEN, CDR2 SYDVKM. CDR3 loop: CASTLGGTGTGYTF. CDR3 DNA: TGTGCCAGCACCTTGGGGGGGACAGGGACGGGCTACACCTTC.

This clonotype appeared a few times. The chain is built from TRBV18 and TRBJ1-5; D possibly corresponds to TRBD1 (5 bases). V was trimmed by 3 bases and J by 6 bases, leaving 15 bases between them. Germline V gene lookup returns CDR1 KGHSH and CDR2 LQKENI. The CDR3 length is 15 residues. CDR3 DNA: TGTGCCAGCTCACCCAATAATCAACAGGCTCAGCCCCAGCATTTT. Amino acids: CASSPNNQQAQPQHF.

The chain combines TRBV29-1 with TRBJ2-3, with D possibly being TRBD1 (6 bases). Deletions cut 4 bases from V and 4 bases from J, with 15 bases between. The germline V gene has CDR1 SQVTM and CDR2 ANQGSEA. The CDR3 is 14 amino acids. Written as DNA, the CDR3 is TGCAGCGTTGGCGGACAGCCTACGGCAGATACGCAGTATTTT. This translates into CSVGGQPTADTQYF.

This clonotype has just a few counts. This chain joins TRBV20-1 and TRBJ2-5; either TRBD1 or TRBD2 may fit D (6 bases each). This CDR3 has 14 amino acids. Germline loops: CDR1 DFQATT, CDR2 SNEGSKA (reference sequence). V was clipped by 3 bases and J by 4 bases, with 15 bases between them. CDR3 sequence reads: CSARVSRGLETQYF. DNA for the CDR3: TGCAGTGCTAGGGTATCCCGGGGGCTAGAGACCCAGTACTTC.

This clonotype was observed a few times. CDR3 bases: TGTGCCAGCAGCCAAGTCATAGCAACGGAGACCCAGTACTTC. Residues: CASSQVIATETQYF. The rearrangement links TRBV4-2 to TRBJ2-5, with unresolved D. Germline values: CDR1 LGHNA, CDR2 YNFKEQ. Trimming shortened V by 1 base and J by 5 bases, and 11 bases separated the two germline ends. This CDR3 region has 14 residues.

In this sample, this clonotype turned up a few times. The chain joins TRBV4-3 to TRBJ2-1; TRBD2 matches 11 bases. Germline CDR1 reads LGHNA; CDR2 reads YSLEER. V gave up 6 bases and J gave up 0 bases; unmatched junction bases: 4. This CDR3 contains 16 residues. The CDR3 nucleotides read TGCGCCAGCAGTCTAGCGGGGGGAAACTCCTACAATGAGCAGTTCTTC. Protein sequence: CASSLAGGNSYNEQFF.

The gene calls are TRBV20-1 and TRBJ2-3; D is unclear. The CDR3 consists of 13 residues. CDR1 DFQATT and CDR2 SNEGSKA come from the germline V gene (reference sequence). The V and J ends lost 5 bases and 2 bases respectively, with 11 bases between them. In DNA, the CDR3 is TGCAGTGCTGGTGAGTGGATCACAGATACGCAGTATTTT. This sequence encodes CSAGEWITDTQYF.

This clonotype has just a few counts. This chain uses TRBV3-1 with TRBJ1-1; TRBD1 matches at 11 bases. V shed 5 bases and J 7 bases; nucleotides not matched to a gene: 6. CDR3 size: 14 residues. The germline V gene encodes CDR1 LGHDT and CDR2 YNNKEL (reference sequence). The CDR3: CASSRGQGANEAFF. Written as DNA, the CDR3 is TGTGCCAGCAGCAGAGGACAGGGGGCGAATGAAGCTTTCTTT. Looking up the rest from reference TRBV3-1 and TRBJ1-1 gives the full variable domain: DTAVSQTPKYLVTQMGNDKSIKCEQNLGHDTMYWYKQDSKKFLKIMFSYNNKELIINETVPNRFSPKSPDKAHLNLHINSLELGDSAVYFCASSRGQGANEAFFGQGTRLTVV.

The chain joins TRBV6-4 to TRBJ2-3, with D unclear. V was pared by 3 bases and J by 4 bases, with 11 bases between. The V gene's germline CDR1 is MRHNA and CDR2 SNTAGT. The CDR3 runs to 14 residues. This chain's CDR3 is CASSEGRLADTQYF. For the CDR3, the DNA is TGTGCCAGCAGTGAGGGTAGGTTGGCAGATACGCAGTATTTT.

There are a few counts of this clonotype. The V and J genes are TRBV29-1 and TRBJ2-5; TRBD2 is a possible D gene (5 bases). TRBJ2-1 explains the end of the DNA better; the J call may be wrong. Germline V gene data show CDR1 as SQVTM and CDR2 as ANQGSEA. CDR3 length: 15 amino acids. CDR3 sequence (DNA): TGCAGCGTCGCCACCGGGAACGTCTACCGCAATGAGCAGTTCTTC. Translating it yields CSVATGNVYRNEQFF.

V is TRBV5-1 and J is TRBJ2-7, with D tentatively TRBD1 or TRBD2 (5 bases each). Trimming shortened V by 1 base and J by 4 bases, and 12 bases separated the two germline ends. Germline CDR1 is SGHRS and CDR2 is YFSETQ. The CDR3 spans 14 residues. The CDR3 region has the DNA TGCGCCAGCAGCTTGTTGCCGGGGCGTTACGAGCAGTACTTC. It codes for CASSLLPGRYEQYF.

Only a few counts were recorded for this clonotype. The chain combines TRBV18 with TRBJ2-3; 9 bases line up with TRBD2. Trimming cost V 1 base and J 1 base; bases outside gene matches: 6. Germline V lookup: CDR1 KGHSH, CDR2 LQKENI. The CDR3 has 17 residues. CDR3 nucleotide sequence: TGTGCCAGCTCACCACGTGGCGGGGGGGCCGGCACAGATACGCAGTATTTT. Its protein is CASSPRGGGAGTDTQYF. The full variable domain, its missing parts supplied by reference TRBV18 and TRBJ2-3, is NAGVMQNPRHLVRRRGQEARLRCSPMKGHSHVYWYRQLPEEGLKFMVYLQKENIIDESGMPKERFSAEFPKEGPSILRIQQVVRGDSAAYFCASSPRGGGAGTDTQYFGPGTRLTVL.